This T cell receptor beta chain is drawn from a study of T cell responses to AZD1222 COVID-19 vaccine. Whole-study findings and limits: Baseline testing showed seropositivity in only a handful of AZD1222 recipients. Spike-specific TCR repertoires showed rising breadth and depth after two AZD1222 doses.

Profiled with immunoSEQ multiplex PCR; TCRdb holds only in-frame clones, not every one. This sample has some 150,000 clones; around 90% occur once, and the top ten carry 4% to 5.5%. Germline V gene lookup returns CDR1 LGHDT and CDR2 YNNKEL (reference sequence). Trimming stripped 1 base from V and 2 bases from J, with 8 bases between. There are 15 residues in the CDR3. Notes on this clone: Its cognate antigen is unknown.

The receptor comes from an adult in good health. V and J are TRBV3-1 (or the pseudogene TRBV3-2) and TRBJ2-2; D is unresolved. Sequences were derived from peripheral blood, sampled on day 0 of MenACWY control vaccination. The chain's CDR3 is CASSQGQANTGELFF. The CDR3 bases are TGTGCCAGCAGCCAAGGTCAAGCAAACACCGGGGAGCTGTTTTTT.